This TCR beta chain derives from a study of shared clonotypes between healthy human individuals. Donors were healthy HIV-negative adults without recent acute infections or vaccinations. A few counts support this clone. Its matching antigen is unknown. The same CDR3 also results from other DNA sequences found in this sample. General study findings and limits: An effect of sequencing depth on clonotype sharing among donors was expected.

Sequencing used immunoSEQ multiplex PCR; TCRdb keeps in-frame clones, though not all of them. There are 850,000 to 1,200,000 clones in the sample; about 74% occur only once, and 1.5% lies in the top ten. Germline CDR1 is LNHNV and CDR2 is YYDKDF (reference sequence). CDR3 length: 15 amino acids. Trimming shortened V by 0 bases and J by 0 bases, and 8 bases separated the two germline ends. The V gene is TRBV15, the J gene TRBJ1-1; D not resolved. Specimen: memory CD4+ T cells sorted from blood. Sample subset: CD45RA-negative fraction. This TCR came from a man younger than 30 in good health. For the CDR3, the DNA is TGTGCCACCAGCAGAGAAACCGGGATGAACACTGAAGCTTTCTTT. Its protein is CATSRETGMNTEAFF.